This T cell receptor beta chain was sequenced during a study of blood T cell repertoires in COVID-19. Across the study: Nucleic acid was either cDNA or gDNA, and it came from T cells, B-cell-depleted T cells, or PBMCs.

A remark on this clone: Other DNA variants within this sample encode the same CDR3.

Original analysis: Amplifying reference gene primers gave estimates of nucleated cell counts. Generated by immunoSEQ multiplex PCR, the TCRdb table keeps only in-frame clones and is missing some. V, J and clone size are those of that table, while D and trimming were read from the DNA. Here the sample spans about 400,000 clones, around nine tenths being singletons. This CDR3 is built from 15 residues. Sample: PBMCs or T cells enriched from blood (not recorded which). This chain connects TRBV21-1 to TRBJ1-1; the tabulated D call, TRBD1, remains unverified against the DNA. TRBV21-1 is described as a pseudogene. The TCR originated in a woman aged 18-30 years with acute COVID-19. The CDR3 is CASSKGAHTGVEAFF. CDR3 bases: TGTGCCAGCAGCAAAGGGGCACACACAGGGGTTGAAGCTTTCTTT.